The subject of this entry is one T cell receptor beta chain. This receptor's antigen is unknown. No base qualities exist here, and no much larger clone lies one base off it. This sample stems from a study of shared clonotypes between healthy human individuals (dated by TCRdb to 2019 to 2021). Describing the broader study: Three men and a couple of women, aged 18 to 49 years, made up the cohort. For each donor, three plates each were used for CD4 naive and CD4 memory, two plates were used for CD8 naive, and one plate was used for CD8 memory. To estimate repertoire size and how much clonotype sharing occurs between individuals, the study deeply sequenced the blood TCR repertoires of about five healthy adults. Between about 0.85 and 9.5 billion PBMCs per donor were obtained by leukapheresis. To increase sequencing depth and limit assay-specific biases, TCR repertoire library preparation and sequencing were carried out by different laboratories using diverse techniques. Points the paper makes about the study in general: When a handful of donors were compared, the shared fraction of clonotypes was roughly 5% for naive CD4, approximately 3.3% for naive CD8, 2% to 2.5% for memory CD4, and 0.4% for memory CD8. Only blood was sampled, and tissue TCR repertoires likely differ from those in blood. Estimated clonotype richness was generally larger for naive than for memory subsets. Even with the large sequencing depth, rarefaction of the sorted-subset datasets indicated that sequencing was incomplete. Because the study included a small number of donors, the genetic and exposure-history diversity represented was limited. Based on pairwise subsampling, the degree of clonotype sharing among donors was expected to be affected by sequencing depth. Clonotypes shared by all four sorted-subset donors showed higher generation probabilities than non-shared clonotypes.

Using the deep immunoSEQ assay, TCR CDR3 regions were amplified from genomic DNA by multiplex PCR. For each cell subset, the extracted genomic DNA was distributed evenly across all wells of several immunoSEQ 96-well plates, and each plate served as one replicate. For sorted subsets, roughly 200 ng of genomic DNA, equivalent to some 30,000 T cell genomes, went into each replicate PCR. The purified libraries were quantified using a Qubit 3.0 fluorometer, sized with a Bioanalyzer 2100, and then quantified again using the KAPA Library Quantification kit. Every immunoSEQ 96-well plate was sequenced on a dedicated single-read 150-cycle Illumina NextSeq 550 flow cell. The paper's data handling went like this. Because the immunoSEQ output included only junctional sequences and no quality scores, the filtering could not be the same as the filtering used for full-length reads. Sequences were annotated with PyIR, a Python wrapper for IgBLAST v1.9, using IMGT germline references to assign V/J genes and CDR3. Reads with weak V/J assignments (E-value above 1e-6), missing CDR3, stop codons, out-of-frame junctions, or ambiguous translated residues were removed. A V3J clonotype was defined by an identical inferred V gene, J gene, and CDR3 amino acid sequence. Percentage overlap between repertoires was calculated by dividing the number of shared unique clonotypes by the size of the smaller repertoire. Three approaches were used to assess repertoire richness: RTK rarefaction, the Chao1 estimator, and Recon v2.1 estimates of unobserved clonotypes. Generation probabilities were computed with OLGA for all TCRbeta clonotypes obtained by the gDNA method from several donors. TCRdb carries this immuneACCESS record with in-frame sequences only. Its versions omit some clonotypes, under half of them owing to an unresolved V gene in the studies checked, with the rest unexplained. The V and J calls and the clone size are those of that table, but D and trimming were determined from the DNA. In this sample the table shows 2,500,000 or so clones, 90% to 95% of which occur a single time. The biggest ten clones account for about 0.38% of the sample.

The donors were healthy, HIV-negative adults with no recently reported acute infections or vaccinations. Every donor was a Caucasian adult living in Nashville, Tennessee, USA. CD4+ T cells were enriched by magnetic negative selection; naive cells were then positively selected on CD45RA, and the negative fraction formed the memory subset. After blood collection by leukapheresis, PBMCs were isolated using Ficoll-Histopaque density gradient centrifugation and then cryopreserved in the vapor phase of liquid nitrogen. Analytical flow cytometry was used to check the purity and quantity of each magnetically sorted T cell population. Genomic DNA was isolated from every sorted fraction and measured by UV absorbance on a Nanodrop 2000c. CDR1 and CDR2, looked up from the germline V gene, are SQVTM and ANQGSEA. V is shortened by 6 bases, J by 3 bases, and the region joining them spans 10 bases. The CDR3 measures 12 amino acids from cysteine to phenylalanine. Of all the DNA, just the CDR3 is kept, 36 bases in frame from base 1.

This receptor was taken from a man aged 18 to 29 in good health. Some clones in this sample may be carry-over from other donors' samples. Rearrangement joined TRBV29-1 to TRBJ2-3; the D gene lacks a confident call. Sequenced material: naive CD4+ T cells from PBMCs. The meaning of the sample's cell subset or site label: CD45RA+ positively selected. The DNA reads TGCAGCGTCACTACGATTACAGATACGCAGTATTTT. The resulting protein is CSVTTITDTQYF.